This TCR beta chain stems from a study of blood T cell repertoires in COVID-19. Measured with immunoSEQ multiplex PCR; TCRdb has only the in-frame clones, and not every one. The table lists 300,000 to 450,000 clones, 87% of them singletons. All enrollees were roughly 18 to 95 years old and from approximately 25 US areas. Allocation to cohorts depended on clinical history reported by the participants. The CDR3 is 14 residues long. The V gene lost 2 bases and the J gene lost 6 bases, with 14 bases spanning the gap. In germline, CDR1 is LGHNT, CDR2 FRNRAP. Material: PBMCs or T cells enriched from blood (not recorded which). This TCR derives from a man aged 25-40 years who had recovered from COVID-19. The chain employs TRBV12-5 and TRBJ2-7; the D gene is possibly TRBD1 (5 bases). The CDR3 loop is CASGLSHRTAEQYF. CDR3 bases: TGTGCTAGTGGTTTGTCCCACAGGACCGCCGAGCAGTACTTC.